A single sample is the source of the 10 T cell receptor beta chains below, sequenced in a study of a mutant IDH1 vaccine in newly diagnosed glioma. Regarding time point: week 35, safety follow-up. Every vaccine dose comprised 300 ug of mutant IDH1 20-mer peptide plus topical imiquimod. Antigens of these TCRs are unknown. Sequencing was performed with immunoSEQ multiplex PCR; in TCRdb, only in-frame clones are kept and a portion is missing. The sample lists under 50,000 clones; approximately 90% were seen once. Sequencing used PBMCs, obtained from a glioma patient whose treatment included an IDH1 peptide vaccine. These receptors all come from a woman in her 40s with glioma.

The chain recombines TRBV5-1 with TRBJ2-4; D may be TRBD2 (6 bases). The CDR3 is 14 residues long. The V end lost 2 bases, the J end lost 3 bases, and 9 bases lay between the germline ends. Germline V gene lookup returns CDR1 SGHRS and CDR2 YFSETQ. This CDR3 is CASSFGGVKNIQYF. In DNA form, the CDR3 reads TGCGCCAGCAGCTTTGGAGGGGTCAAAAACATTCAGTACTTC.

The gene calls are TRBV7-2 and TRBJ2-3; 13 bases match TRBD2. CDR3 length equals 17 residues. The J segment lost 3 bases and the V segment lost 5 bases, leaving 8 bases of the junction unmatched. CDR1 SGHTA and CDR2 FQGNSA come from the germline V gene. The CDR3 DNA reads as TGTGCCAGCAGCCCTCGAACTAGCGGGGGGGCGACAGATACGCAGTATTTT. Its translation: CASSPRTSGGATDTQYF.

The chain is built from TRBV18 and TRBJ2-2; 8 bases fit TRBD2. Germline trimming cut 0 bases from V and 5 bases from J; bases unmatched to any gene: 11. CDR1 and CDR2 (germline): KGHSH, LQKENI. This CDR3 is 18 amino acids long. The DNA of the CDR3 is TGTGCCAGCTCACCACCTTCAGCCAGCGGGAGACGAACCGGGGAGCTGTTTTTT. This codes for CASSPPSASGRRTGELFF.

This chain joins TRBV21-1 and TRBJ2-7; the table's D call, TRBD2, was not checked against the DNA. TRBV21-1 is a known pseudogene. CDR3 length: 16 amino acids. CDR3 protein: CASSKRSYGGYYEQYF. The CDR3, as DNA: TGTGCCAGCAGCAAAAGATCGTATGGGGGGTACTACGAGCAGTACTTC.

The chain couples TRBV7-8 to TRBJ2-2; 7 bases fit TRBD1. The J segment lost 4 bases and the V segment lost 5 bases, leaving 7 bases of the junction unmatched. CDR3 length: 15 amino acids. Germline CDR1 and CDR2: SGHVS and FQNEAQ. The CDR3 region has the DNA TGTGCCAGCAGCGAAGACAGGGCTATCACCGGGGAGCTGTTTTTT. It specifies CASSEDRAITGELFF.

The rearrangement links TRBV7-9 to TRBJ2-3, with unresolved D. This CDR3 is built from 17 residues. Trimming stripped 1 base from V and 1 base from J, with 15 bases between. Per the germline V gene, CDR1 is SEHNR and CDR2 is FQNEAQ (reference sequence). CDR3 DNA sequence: TGTGCCAGCAGCTTAGGAGATAAGGGTTTTCGCACAGATACGCAGTATTTT. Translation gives CASSLGDKGFRTDTQYF.

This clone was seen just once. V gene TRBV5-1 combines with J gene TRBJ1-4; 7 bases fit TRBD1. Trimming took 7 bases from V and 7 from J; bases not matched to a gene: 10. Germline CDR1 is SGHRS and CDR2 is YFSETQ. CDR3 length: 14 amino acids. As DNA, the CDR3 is TGCGCCAGCCACGAAGGAGGGGGCGGTGAAAAACTGTTTTTT. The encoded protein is CASHEGGGGEKLFF.

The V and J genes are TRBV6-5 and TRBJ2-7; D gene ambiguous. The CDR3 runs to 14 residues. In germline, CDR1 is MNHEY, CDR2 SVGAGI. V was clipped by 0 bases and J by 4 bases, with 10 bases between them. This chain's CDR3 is CASSYSGGNYEQYF. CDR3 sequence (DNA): TGTGCCAGCAGTTACTCCGGTGGAAATTACGAGCAGTACTTC.

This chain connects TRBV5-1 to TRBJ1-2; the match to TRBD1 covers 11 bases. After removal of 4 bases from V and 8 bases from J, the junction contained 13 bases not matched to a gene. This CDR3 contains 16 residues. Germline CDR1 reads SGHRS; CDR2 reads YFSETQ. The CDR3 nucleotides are TGCGCCAGCAGCCCGAGGACAGGGGGCGCCCCAGGGGGCTACACCTTC. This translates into CASSPRTGGAPGGYTF.

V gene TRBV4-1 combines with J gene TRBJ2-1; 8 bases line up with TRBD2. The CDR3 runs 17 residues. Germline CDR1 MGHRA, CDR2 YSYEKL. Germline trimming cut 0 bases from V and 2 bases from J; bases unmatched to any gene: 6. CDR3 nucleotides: TGCGCCAGCAGCCAAGAATTACTAGCGGAAACCTACAATGAGCAGTTCTTC. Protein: CASSQELLAETYNEQFF.